One and the same sample provided the 21 T cell receptor beta chains below, sequenced in a study of vaccination and CD4 T cells after COVID-19. Treatment here: approximately nine-day PBMC culture with coronavirus spike peptide pools or control peptides (ViraFEST assay). Their specific antigens are unknown. The assay that was used to sequence DNA from cultured CD4+ T cells was the Oncomine TCR Beta short-read assay. TCRdb re-derived calls from the PCR reads in MiXCR, one entry per CDR3 protein. The table includes around 20,000 distinct CDR3 sequences, 47% detected once. The sample in question was CD4+ T cells from blood, cultured in vitro, obtained before SARS-CoV-2 vaccination. Receptors originate from a human donor who had recovered from COVID-19.

This clonotype was detected once. The V and J genes are TRBV25-1 and TRBJ1-6; TRBD1 might be the D (6 bases). The CDR3 has 16 residues. Between the trimmed V and J ends, which lost 5 bases and 0 bases, there was a span of 11 bases. The germline gives CDR1 MGHDK, CDR2 SYGVNS. CDR3 nucleotide sequence: TGTGCCAGCAGTCTGCAGGGGAGCTCCTATAATTCACCCCTCCACTTT. Translating it yields CASSLQGSSYNSPLHF. Looking up the rest from reference TRBV25-1 and TRBJ1-6 gives the full variable domain: EADIYQTPRYLVIGTGKKITLECSQTMGHDKMYWYQQDPGMELHLIHYSYGVNSTEKGDLSSESTVSRIRTEHFPLTLESARPSHTSQYLCASSLQGSSYNSPLHFGNGTRLTVT.

V is TRBV6-2 or TRBV6-3 and J is TRBJ1-2; 7 bases are a match to TRBD1. With V trimmed by 6 bases and J by 4 bases, 5 bases remained unmatched. The germline gives CDR1 MNHEY, CDR2 SVGEGT. This CDR3 has 13 amino acids. CDR3 in DNA: TGTGCCAGCAGGCCGACAGGGTCCTATGGCTACACCTTC. Translating it yields CASRPTGSYGYTF.

V and J are TRBV7-2 and TRBJ1-5; D not resolved. Germline CDR1 reads SGHTA; CDR2 reads FQGNSA. V was clipped by 5 bases and J by 7 bases, with 15 bases between them. This CDR3 is 14 amino acids long. CDR3 residues: CASSQKSQLQPQHF. The CDR3 bases are TGTGCCAGCAGCCAAAAAAGTCAACTACAGCCCCAGCATTTT.

This clonotype was detected a few times. The chain is built from TRBV7-9 and TRBJ2-1; D perhaps matches TRBD2 (6 bases). Germline CDR1 is SEHNR and CDR2 is FQNEAQ (reference sequence). V dropped 2 bases and J dropped 3 bases, with 23 bases sitting between them. The CDR3 is 19 residues long. The CDR3 DNA reads as TGTGCCAGCAGCTTACTGGCTGGGGTTCGGCGGGGAAGCTACAATGAGCAGTTCTTC. This codes for CASSLLAGVRRGSYNEQFF.

The chain couples TRBV11-1 to TRBJ2-7; either TRBD1 or TRBD2 may fit D (7 bases each). Germline V gives CDR1 SGHAT, CDR2 FQDESV (reference sequence). Deletions cut 0 bases from V and 3 bases from J, with 12 bases between. The CDR3 loop spans 15 amino acids. DNA for the CDR3: TGTGCCAGCAGCTTAGCGGGAGGGGGCCTCTACGAGCAGTACTTC. This translates into CASSLAGGGLYEQYF. The entire variable domain, with the rest obtained from reference TRBV11-1 and TRBJ2-7, is as follows: EAEVAQSPRYKITEKSQAVAFWCDPISGHATLYWYRQILGQGPELLVQFQDESVVDDSQLPKDRFSAERLKGVDSTLKIQPAELGDSAMYLCASSLAGGGLYEQYFGPGTRLTVT.

The rearrangement uses TRBV30 and TRBJ1-1; tentatively, D is TRBD1 (5 bases). Germline-derived CDR1 and CDR2 are GTSNPN and SVGIG (reference sequence). The CDR3 loop spans 13 amino acids. V was cut by 2 bases and J by 5 bases, with 12 bases left in between. The CDR3 reads CAWSPTERTEAFF. In DNA, the CDR3 is TGTGCCTGGAGTCCGACAGAGAGGACTGAAGCTTTCTTT. Using reference TRBV30 and TRBJ1-1 for the parts outside the CDR3, the full variable domain is SQTIHQWPATLVQPVGSPLSLECTVEGTSNPNLYWYRQAAGRGLQLLFYSVGIGQISSEVPQNLSASRPQDRQFILSSKKLLLSDSGFYLCAWSPTERTEAFFGQGTRLTVV.

The CDR3 DNA reads as TGTGCCAGCAGTGAATGGGGACAGCGGCGGGAGCAGTACTTC. Its protein product is CASSEWGQRREQYF. The rearrangement links TRBV25-1 to TRBJ2-7, with 7 bases that match TRBD1. V dropped 1 base and J dropped 7; count of bases not matched to a gene: 7. From germline, CDR1 is MGHDK and CDR2 SYGVNS. The CDR3 length is 14 residues.

This clonotype was counted a few times. The chain joins TRBV19 to TRBJ1-2; D is perhaps TRBD1 (6 bases). V dropped 7 bases and J dropped 8 bases, with 20 bases sitting between them. This CDR3 has 14 residues. Germline V gene sequence: CDR1 LNHDA, CDR2 SQIVND (reference sequence). CDR3: CASIAGGAERGYTF. The CDR3 DNA sequence: TGTGCCAGTATTGCCGGGGGGGCGGAAAGAGGCTACACCTTC.

This chain joins TRBV20-1 and TRBJ1-2; no definite D call. The germline gives CDR1 DFQATT, CDR2 SNEGSKA (reference sequence). The V end was cut by 0 bases, the J end by 7 bases, with 12 bases between. There are 13 residues in the CDR3. The CDR3 DNA is TGCAGTGCTAGAGATCTGGGTGGGCTTGGCTACACCTTC. Translated: CSARDLGGLGYTF.

This clonotype was detected a few times. This chain uses TRBV5-4 with TRBJ2-5, with TRBD2 identical over 8 bases. J lost 5 bases, V lost 0 bases, and 12 bases had no gene match. The CDR3 spans 17 residues. The germline gives CDR1 SGHNT, CDR2 YYREEE (reference sequence). For the CDR3, the DNA is TGTGCCAGCAGCTTGGGACTAGCGCCCATCTTCGGGGAGACCCAGTACTTC. The encoded protein is CASSLGLAPIFGETQYF.

V is TRBV12-3 or TRBV12-4 and J is TRBJ1-2; D unresolved. The CDR3 extends over 14 amino acids. V lost 3 bases, J lost 8 bases, and 16 bases lay in between. The CDR3 sequence: CASSLVHSRRGYTF. The CDR3 bases are TGTGCCAGCAGTTTGGTCCACAGCCGTCGGGGCTACACCTTC.

This chain links TRBV6-2 or TRBV6-3 with TRBJ1-2; 9 nucleotides align to TRBD1. The CDR3 spans 14 residues. V was pared by 7 bases and J by 7 bases, with 10 bases of the junction left unmatched. The V gene's germline CDR1 is MNHEY and CDR2 SVGEGT. CDR3 sequence reads: CASTTTGGGSGYTF. DNA for the CDR3: TGTGCCAGCACTACAACAGGGGGCGGAAGTGGCTACACCTTC.

This clonotype was seen only once. This sequence joins TRBV6-5 and TRBJ2-1; 9 nucleotides agree with TRBD2. Germline V CDR1 and CDR2: MNHEY, SVGAGI. V dropped 3 bases and J dropped 10; count of bases not matched to a gene: 16. The CDR3 contains 17 residues. This CDR3 reads CASSYFLPAGGPKEQFF. CDR3 bases: TGTGCCAGCAGTTATTTTTTGCCGGCGGGGGGGCCTAAGGAGCAGTTCTTC.

The chain combines TRBV6-1 with TRBJ2-2; 7 bases agree with TRBD1. The length of the CDR3 is 15 residues. The trim removed 7 bases at V and 1 base at J, leaving 6 bases unmatched. Germline CDR1 is MNHNS and CDR2 is SASEGT. CDR3 protein: CASTMGQMNTGELFF. Here the CDR3 DNA reads TGTGCCAGCACTATGGGACAGATGAACACCGGGGAGCTGTTTTTT.

This clonotype was seen a handful of times. The rearrangement uses TRBV9 and TRBJ1-1; tentatively, D is TRBD1 (5 bases). The germline CDR1 and CDR2 sequences are SGDLS and YYNGEE. CDR3 length: 16 amino acids. The ends were cut back, 4 bases at V and 6 bases at J, with 22 bases in the middle. Here the CDR3 DNA reads TGTGCCAGCAGCCCATCCCCCAGGGTAGAGTTCGCTGAAGCTTTCTTT. Translation: CASSPSPRVEFAEAFF.

The rearrangement joins TRBV2 to TRBJ2-5; D might be TRBD1 or TRBD2, each matching 5 bases. There are 14 residues in the CDR3. Germline V CDR1 and CDR2: SNHLY, FYNNEI. Trimming removed 6 bases from V and 5 bases from J, with 16 bases in between. The CDR3 is CASRAGAEGETQYF. The CDR3 nucleotides are TGTGCCAGCAGGGCCGGGGCCGAGGGGGAGACCCAGTACTTC.

This clonotype was counted a few times. The chain couples TRBV19 to TRBJ1-5, with D hard to call. This CDR3 comprises 16 residues. CDR1 LNHDA and CDR2 SQIVND come from the germline V gene (reference sequence). Trimming pared 6 bases from V and 2 bases from J, leaving 17 bases between. The CDR3 DNA reads TGTGCCAGTAGAACAGACACCCCTGGAGGCAATCAGCCCCAGCATTTT. Translating gives CASRTDTPGGNQPQHF.

The V gene is TRBV20-1, the J gene TRBJ2-1; D is possibly TRBD1 (6 bases). Trimming took 7 bases from V and 15 from J, leaving 28 bases between them. This CDR3 region has 14 residues. The germline CDR1 and CDR2 sequences are DFQATT and SNEGSKA (reference sequence). Here the CDR3 reads CSGRTPGQKSGAFF. The CDR3 coding sequence is TGCAGTGGAAGGACACCGGGACAAAAATCCGGCGCGTTCTTC.

By share of the sample, this clonotype is large. The chain links TRBV7-9 to TRBJ1-1; D is possibly TRBD1 (6 bases). Germline V gene lookup returns CDR1 SEHNR and CDR2 FQNEAQ (reference sequence). Trimming cost V 5 bases and J 1 base, with 8 bases left between them. The CDR3 runs to 13 residues. CDR3 region: CASSRGANTEAFF. CDR3 bases: TGTGCCAGCAGCAGGGGGGCGAACACTGAAGCTTTCTTT.

This chain uses TRBV27 with TRBJ1-2; 8 bases line up with TRBD1. Germline trimming cut 6 bases from V and 0 bases from J; bases unmatched to any gene: 18. The germline CDR1 and CDR2 sequences are MNHEY and SMNVEV (reference sequence). The CDR3 has 19 residues. The CDR3 spells CASRTVDRAYQPTNYGYTF. CDR3 DNA sequence: TGTGCCAGCAGAACTGTGGACAGGGCGTACCAACCCACTAACTATGGCTACACCTTC.

V gene TRBV7-6 combines with J gene TRBJ2-7; 9 bases map to TRBD2. Germline assignment: CDR1 SGHVS and CDR2 FNYEAQ. The CDR3 has 15 residues. With 1 base clipped from V and 4 bases from J, the junction kept 5 bases outside the gene matches. The CDR3 nucleotides are TGTGCCAGCAGCTTAGAGGCTAGCGGGAAGTACGAGCAGTACTTC. Residues: CASSLEASGKYEQYF.